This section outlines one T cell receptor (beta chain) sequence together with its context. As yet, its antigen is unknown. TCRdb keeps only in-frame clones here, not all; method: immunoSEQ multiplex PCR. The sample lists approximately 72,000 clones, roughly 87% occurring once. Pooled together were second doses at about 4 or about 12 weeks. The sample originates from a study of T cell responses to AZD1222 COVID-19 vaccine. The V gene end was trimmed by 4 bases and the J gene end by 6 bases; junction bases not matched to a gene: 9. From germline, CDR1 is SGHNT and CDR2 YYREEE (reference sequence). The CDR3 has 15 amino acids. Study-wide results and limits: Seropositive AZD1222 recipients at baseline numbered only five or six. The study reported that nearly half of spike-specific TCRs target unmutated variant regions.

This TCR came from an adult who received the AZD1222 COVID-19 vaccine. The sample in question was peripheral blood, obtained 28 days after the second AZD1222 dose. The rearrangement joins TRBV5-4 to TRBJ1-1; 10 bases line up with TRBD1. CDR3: CASSLDRGRVSEAFF. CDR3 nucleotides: TGTGCCAGCAGCCTCGACAGGGGGCGAGTCTCTGAAGCTTTCTTT.